The present entry profiles one T cell receptor (beta chain) with its context. Its antigen remains unknown. CDR1 and CDR2 from the germline V gene are SGHVS and FNYEAQ. CDR3 size: 15 residues. Trimming took off 4 bases at V and 5 bases at J, with 17 bases between the two ends. This entry belongs to a study of T cells in Graves' hyperthyroidism and ophthalmopathy. Study results and limitations: A model using 13 V-J features told ophthalmopathy apart from stable hyperthyroidism.

Researchers took RNA transcripts and amplified the TCR beta CDR3 regions from them. In the first-round RT-PCR of the TCR CDR3, the HTBI primer set was used. TCRdb reprocessed the multiplex PCR reads via MiXCR and lists one record per CDR3 protein. Here the sample spans hundreds of thousands of distinct CDR3 sequences, 14% being singletons. The TCR comes from a young woman with Graves' hyperthyroidism. Source material: blood. The chain couples TRBV7-6 to TRBJ2-5; D call uncertain. This chain's CDR3 is CASSYNGRLRETQYF. The CDR3, as DNA: TGTGCCAGCAGCTATAACGGGCGACTCAGGGAGACCCAGTACTTC.